This T cell receptor beta chain was documented in a study of patients and donors after allogeneic stem cell transplantation. The CDR3 is 16 amino acids. The ends were cut back, 2 bases at V and 2 bases at J, with 16 bases in the middle. Germline assignment: CDR1 DFQATT and CDR2 SNEGSKA (reference sequence). This clonotype was seen only a few times. TCRdb fed the RT-PCR reads into MiXCR, producing one record per CDR3 protein. The table lists roughly 30,000 distinct CDR3 sequences, about 6.8% of them singletons. The receptor was isolated from a human donor who was either an allogeneic HSCT recipient or a stem cell or donor lymphocyte infusion donor (not recorded which). It is not recorded whose cells these are; they may come from a transplant donor. The sequencing input was blood, either unsorted or a sorted T cell fraction (not recorded which). The J gene is TRBJ2-1, the V gene TRBV20-1; a possible D gene is TRBD1 (5 bases). The CDR3 nucleotides read TGCAGTGCTAGAAGTTGGGCCAGGGCCACCTACAATGAGCAGTTCTTC. This translates into CSARSWARATYNEQFF.